What follows are 15 T cell receptor beta chains derived from one specimen sequenced in a study of blood T cell repertoires in COVID-19. The data were produced by immunoSEQ multiplex PCR, yet TCRdb's version contains in-frame clones alone and is incomplete. The table lists approximately 31,000 clones, about 89% of them singletons. The sample comprised peripheral blood. The receptors here all came from a human donor with active COVID-19. The donor label of this sample is uncertain.

The rearrangement joins TRBV30 to TRBJ1-6; 7 bases fit TRBD1. Looked up from germline, CDR1 is GTSNPN and CDR2 is SVGIG (reference sequence). Trimming at V came to 0 bases and at J to 8 bases, leaving 4 bases not matched to a gene. This CDR3 has 14 residues. CDR3 in amino acids: CAWSVDRVDSPLHF. Here the CDR3 DNA reads TGTGCCTGGAGTGTAGACAGGGTGGATTCACCCCTCCACTTT.

The rearrangement uses TRBV6-5 and TRBJ2-2; D call uncertain. In germline, CDR1 is MNHEY, CDR2 SVGAGI. CDR3 length: 14 residues. Between the trimmed V and J ends, which lost 5 bases and 0 bases, there was a span of 7 bases. This chain's CDR3 is CASSNPANTGELFF. The DNA for the CDR3 is TGTGCCAGCAGTAACCCAGCGAACACCGGGGAGCTGTTTTTT.

The V call is TRBV3-1 (or the pseudogene TRBV3-2), the J call TRBJ1-5; D remains ambiguous. CDR3 length: 15 amino acids. With 2 bases removed from V and 1 base from J, the gap between germline ends came to 9 bases. CDR1 LGHDT and CDR2 YNNKEL come from the germline V gene (reference sequence). CDR3 DNA: TGTGCCAGCAGCCAATTTACGGGGAGCAATCAGCCCCAGCATTTT. This translates into CASSQFTGSNQPQHF.

This clone was seen just once. The genes are TRBV6-6 and TRBJ2-7, with D uncertain. The CDR3 consists of 11 residues. Trimming pared 5 bases from V and 6 bases from J, leaving 8 bases between. Germline-derived CDR1 and CDR2 are MNHNY and SVGAGI (reference sequence). CDR3 amino acids: CASSHEREQYF. The CDR3 region has the DNA TGTGCCAGCAGTCACGAGCGCGAGCAGTACTTC.

This clone was counted between two and nine times. The V gene is TRBV5-1, the J gene TRBJ2-3, with TRBD1 identical over 8 bases. CDR3 length: 15 amino acids. The germline V gene has CDR1 SGHRS and CDR2 YFSETQ. V trimming: 3 bases; J trimming: 4 bases; junction bases outside the gene matches: 7. In nucleotides, the CDR3 is TGCGCCAGCAGCTCGATAGCGGACAGGGCAGATACGCAGTATTTT. It codes for CASSSIADRADTQYF.

This clone was detected only a few times. The V and J genes are TRBV21-1 and TRBJ2-2; the D call TRBD1 from the table was never checked on the DNA. TRBV21-1 is termed a pseudogene. CDR3 length equals 18 residues. Here the CDR3 reads CASSTYYRGHQNTGELFF. CDR3 nucleotide sequence: TGTGCCAGCAGCACCTACTACAGGGGACACCAAAACACCGGGGAGCTGTTTTTT.

The V and J genes are TRBV2 and TRBJ1-2; 7 bases fit TRBD1. This CDR3 spans 12 amino acids. Trimming removed 10 bases from V and 6 bases from J; junction bases left unmatched: 8. Germline V gene lookup returns CDR1 SNHLY and CDR2 FYNNEI. DNA for the CDR3: TGTGCCACCCAATCAGGGGGGAATGGCTACACCTTC. Encoded protein: CATQSGGNGYTF.

The chain combines TRBV27 with TRBJ2-1; 12 positions match TRBD2. This CDR3 has 18 amino acids. V was clipped by 3 bases and J by 0 bases; unmatched bases: 6. The V gene's germline CDR1 is MNHEY and CDR2 SMNVEV (reference sequence). In DNA form, the CDR3 reads TGTGCCAGCAGTTTCTCTAGCGGGAGGGCCTACTCCTACAATGAGCAGTTCTTC. As protein: CASSFSSGRAYSYNEQFF.

This sequence joins TRBV12-3 or TRBV12-4 and TRBJ2-7; D is perhaps TRBD2 (5 bases). V gave up 3 bases and J gave up 4 bases, with 10 bases separating them. The CDR3 length is 13 residues. Here the CDR3 DNA reads TGTGCCAGCAGTTTCGTTGAGGGATACGAGCAGTACTTC. Protein: CASSFVEGYEQYF.

The chain joins TRBV11-2 to TRBJ2-7, with D uncertain. CDR1 is SGHAT and CDR2 is FQNNGV in the germline V gene. Trimming took off 5 bases at V and 0 bases at J, with 11 bases between the two ends. The CDR3 is 14 amino acids. CDR3 residues: CASSQVQVSYEQYF. The DNA for the CDR3 is TGTGCCAGCAGCCAGGTCCAGGTCTCCTACGAGCAGTACTTC. The full variable domain, rest sourced from reference TRBV11-2 and TRBJ2-7, is EAGVAQSPRYKIIEKRQSVAFWCNPISGHATLYWYQQILGQGPKLLIQFQNNGVVDDSQLPKDRFSAERLKGVDSTLKIQPAKLEDSAVYLCASSQVQVSYEQYFGPGTRLTVT.

The genes are TRBV27 and TRBJ2-1, with 11 bases identical to TRBD2. From germline, CDR1 is MNHEY and CDR2 SMNVEV (reference sequence). Losses at the gene ends were 4 bases for V and 5 bases for J; bases not matched to a gene: 4. CDR3 length equals 15 residues. The CDR3 region is CASSSVSGRDNEQFF. The CDR3 region has the DNA TGTGCCAGCAGTTCGGTTAGCGGGAGGGACAATGAGCAGTTCTTC.

The genes are TRBV11-2 and TRBJ1-5; D is unclear. The V and J ends lost 0 bases and 7 bases respectively, with 7 bases between them. This CDR3 comprises 13 residues. Germline values: CDR1 SGHAT, CDR2 FQNNGV. The CDR3 sequence is CASSLDRIQPQHF. For the CDR3, the DNA is TGTGCCAGCAGCTTAGATCGTATCCAGCCCCAGCATTTT.

This clone is a singleton in its sample. The genes are TRBV5-1 and TRBJ2-5; 10 nucleotides line up with TRBD2. V lost 0 bases to trimming and J lost 5 bases; unmatched junction nucleotides: 7. This CDR3 is 16 amino acids long. The germline CDR1 and CDR2 sequences are SGHRS and YFSETQ. The CDR3 loop reads CASSLGTSGGRETQYF. The CDR3 DNA is TGCGCCAGCAGCTTGGGGACTAGCGGAGGCAGGGAGACCCAGTACTTC.

This chain links TRBV24-1 with TRBJ2-5, with 13 nucleotides matching TRBD2. J lost 7 bases, V lost 5 bases, and 6 bases had no gene match. CDR1 is KGHDR, CDR2 SFDVKD, per germline. The CDR3 loop spans 15 amino acids. Written as DNA, the CDR3 is TGTGCCACCAGTGGGGGGACTAGCGGGAAGGCGACCCAGTACTTC. Protein product: CATSGGTSGKATQYF.

The V gene is TRBV28, the J gene TRBJ1-1, with a possible D match to TRBD1 (6 bases). This CDR3 has 16 amino acids. Trimming took 5 bases from V and 4 from J, leaving 20 bases between them. Germline CDR1 MDHEN, CDR2 SYDVKM. In nucleotides, the CDR3 is TGTGCCAGCAGTCCCCGTTCCGGCCGAGGGGGCACTGAAGCTTTCTTT. This codes for CASSPRSGRGGTEAFF.